These 29 T cell receptor beta chains were sequenced from one sample in a study of T-cell reconstitution after alpha-beta-depleted transplantation in children (dated by TCRdb to the mid-2010s). Library preparation was by PCR. TCRdb shows the sequencer as Illumina HiSeq 2500. Molecular barcoding was employed in the preparation of TCR libraries, with unique molecular identifiers being used to normalize TCRbeta repertoire quantification. In TCRdb, the public reads were trimmed at Q25 with fastp and aligned with MiXCR, with productive beta chains retained. Rows are unified per CDR3 protein, each entry keeping the most common DNA and genes. The sample table shows some 200,000 distinct CDR3 sequences, and roughly a tenth are seen once. Of the sample, about 6.2% falls within the top ten clones. The sample was PBMCs from the stem cell graft donor, taken from the stem cell graft. These receptors were obtained from a human donor who donated a stem cell graft to a child with acute lymphoblastic leukemia.

In its sample, this clonotype was seen a few times. This sequence joins TRBV5-5 and TRBJ1-2; 9 bases agree with TRBD1. Germline V gene sequence: CDR1 SGHKS, CDR2 YYEKEE (reference sequence). The J segment lost 0 bases and the V segment lost 4 bases, leaving 4 bases of the junction unmatched. The CDR3 sequence is 15 residues long. Written as DNA, the CDR3 is TGTGCCAGCAGCCGGGACAGGGAATCTAACTATGGCTACACCTTC. This sequence encodes CASSRDRESNYGYTF.

V and J are TRBV6-5 and TRBJ2-5, with D perhaps TRBD1 (6 bases). V lost 2 bases, J lost 5 bases, and 18 bases lay in between. Per the germline V gene, CDR1 is MNHEY and CDR2 is SVGAGI. This CDR3 has 16 residues. The CDR3 loop reads CASSYAPVGGGETQYF. CDR3 DNA sequence: TGTGCCAGCAGTTACGCCCCGGTAGGGGGTGGGGAGACCCAGTACTTC.

This clonotype was observed a handful of times. The chain recombines TRBV6-5 with TRBJ2-6; D not certain. From germline, CDR1 is MNHEY and CDR2 SVGAGI. The CDR3 spans 16 residues. Trimming removed 2 bases at V and 0 bases at J, with 8 bases between. The CDR3 loop reads CASSYGVSSGANVLTF. DNA of the CDR3: TGTGCCAGCAGTTACGGGGTCAGCTCTGGGGCCAACGTCCTGACTTTC.

The chain couples TRBV27 to TRBJ1-1; D is unclear. In germline, CDR1 is MNHEY, CDR2 SMNVEV (reference sequence). V lost 0 bases and J lost 3, with 8 bases in between. The CDR3 runs 14 residues. CDR3 sequence reads: CASSLSIQDTEAFF. In nucleotides, the CDR3 is TGTGCCAGCAGTTTATCGATCCAGGACACTGAAGCTTTCTTT.

Ten or more counts support this clonotype. The chain carries TRBV12-3 or TRBV12-4 and TRBJ2-3, with 8 bases identical to TRBD1. This CDR3 has 14 residues. V lost 5 bases, J lost 4 bases, and 5 bases stayed unmatched. The CDR3 DNA is TGTGCCAGCAGTCGACGGACAGGGCCAGATACGCAGTATTTT. Residues: CASSRRTGPDTQYF.

This clonotype has at least ten counts. This CDR3 is CASTLQDFYNSPLHF. DNA of the CDR3: TGCGCCAGCACCCTACAGGATTTCTATAATTCACCCCTCCACTTT. V usage is TRBV5-1 and J usage is TRBJ1-6; maybe TRBD1 (5 bases). The ends were cut back, 6 bases at V and 3 bases at J, with 13 bases in the middle. Looked up from germline, CDR1 is SGHRS and CDR2 is YFSETQ. The CDR3 has 15 residues.

This clonotype was counted many times. The chain couples TRBV6-1 to TRBJ2-6, with D perhaps matching TRBD1 or TRBD2 (5 bases each). There are 15 residues in the CDR3. Trimming removed 6 bases at V and 0 bases at J, with 9 bases between. Germline CDR1 MNHNS, CDR2 SASEGT. The CDR3 loop reads CASRGRYSGANVLTF. The DNA for the CDR3 is TGTGCCAGCAGGGGACGTTACTCTGGGGCCAACGTCCTGACTTTC.

This clonotype came up a few times. The V and J genes are TRBV10-3 and TRBJ1-5; D unclear. CDR1 ENHRY and CDR2 SYGVKD come from the germline V gene. The CDR3 is 13 amino acids. V shed 6 bases and J shed 3 bases, with 9 bases lying between them. CDR3 nucleotides: TGTGCCATCAGCGGACTGAACAATCAGCCCCAGCATTTT. Protein product: CAISGLNNQPQHF.

The genes are TRBV18 and TRBJ1-2; 8 bases are shared with TRBD1. The V and J ends lost 5 bases and 4 bases, in that order; junction bases with no gene match: 9. Germline V gene lookup returns CDR1 KGHSH and CDR2 LQKENI. This CDR3 is 15 amino acids long. Here the CDR3 reads CASSSSDRAVYGYTF. The CDR3 DNA reads as TGTGCCAGCTCATCGTCGGACAGGGCCGTCTATGGCTACACCTTC.

This clonotype was recorded many times. This sequence joins TRBV28 and TRBJ2-2, with 8 bases fitting TRBD1. The CDR3 contains 12 residues. J was trimmed by 5 bases and V by 11 bases; bases with no gene match: 4. Germline-derived CDR1 and CDR2 are MDHEN and SYDVKM. CDR3 in amino acids: CAGQGMTGELFF. As DNA, the CDR3 is TGTGCCGGACAGGGTATGACCGGGGAGCTGTTTTTT.

This clonotype occurred a few times. The J gene is TRBJ2-1, the V gene TRBV3-1; weak D call: TRBD1 (6 bases). Between the trimmed V and J ends, which lost 4 bases and 9 bases, there was a span of 13 bases. The V gene's germline CDR1 is LGHDT and CDR2 YNNKEL (reference sequence). The CDR3 has 13 amino acids. CDR3 residues: CASSPQGSAEQFF. CDR3 nucleotide sequence: TGTGCCAGCAGCCCACAGGGTTCGGCTGAGCAGTTCTTC.

This clonotype has more than one count but fewer than ten. The genes are TRBV6-6 and TRBJ2-1; tentatively, D is TRBD1 (5 bases). This CDR3 contains 12 residues. V was shortened by 8 bases and J by 5 bases, with 10 bases between the two germline ends. Per the germline V gene, CDR1 is MNHNY and CDR2 is SVGAGI (reference sequence). The CDR3 is CASWEGDNEQFF. The CDR3 bases are TGTGCCAGCTGGGAAGGGGACAATGAGCAGTTCTTC.

J is TRBJ1-1 and V is TRBV20-1, with TRBD1 matching over 12 bases. This CDR3 is built from 12 residues. Germline V gene sequence: CDR1 DFQATT, CDR2 SNEGSKA (reference sequence). V dropped 7 bases and J dropped 3; count of bases not matched to a gene: 0. CDR3 sequence (DNA): TGCAGTGGGGACAGGGGGCACACTGAAGCTTTCTTT. Translation: CSGDRGHTEAFF.

This clonotype showed up just a few times. The chain uses TRBV4-3 and TRBJ2-6; a possible D gene is TRBD1 (7 bases). CDR3 length: 16 amino acids. Germline CDR1 reads LGHNA; CDR2 reads YSLEER. V was clipped by 0 bases and J by 4 bases, with 10 bases between them. CDR3 sequence reads: CASSQDRGVGANVLTF. In DNA form, the CDR3 reads TGCGCCAGCAGCCAAGACAGGGGGGTCGGGGCCAACGTCCTGACTTTC.

The rearrangement joins TRBV12-3 or TRBV12-4 to TRBJ1-1; D call uncertain. V gave up 8 bases and J gave up 4 bases, with 14 bases separating them. The CDR3 covers 13 residues. CDR3 residues: CASPERWGTEAFF. The CDR3 coding sequence is TGTGCCAGCCCAGAGCGCTGGGGCACTGAAGCTTTCTTT.

This clonotype was observed a handful of times. The chain has TRBV5-1 and TRBJ1-1; possibly TRBD1 for D (6 bases). The CDR3 is 15 amino acids. V was trimmed by 4 bases and J by 0 bases, leaving 13 bases between them. Germline-derived CDR1 and CDR2 are SGHRS and YFSETQ. This CDR3 reads CASSGGGLMNTEAFF. CDR3 sequence (DNA): TGCGCCAGCAGCGGGGGGGGCCTTATGAACACTGAAGCTTTCTTT. The full variable domain, completed using reference TRBV5-1 and TRBJ1-1, is KAGVTQTPRYLIKTRGQQVTLSCSPISGHRSVSWYQQTPGQGLQFLFEYFSETQRNKGNFPGRFSGRQFSNSRSEMNVSTLELGDSALYLCASSGGGLMNTEAFFGQGTRLTVV.

Many counts were recorded for this clonotype. This chain joins TRBV18 and TRBJ1-5, with a tentative D call TRBD1 (5 bases). This CDR3 is 17 amino acids long. Germline CDR1 reads KGHSH; CDR2 reads LQKENI. The ends were cut back, 0 bases at V and 3 bases at J, with 15 bases in the middle. The CDR3 DNA reads TGTGCCAGCTCACCACCCGGGACGTCGGATTTCAATCAGCCCCAGCATTTT. Amino acid sequence: CASSPPGTSDFNQPQHF.

This clonotype was seen a few times. The V and J genes are TRBV20-1 and TRBJ2-5; TRBD1 matches at 8 bases. Trimming removed 6 bases from V and 4 bases from J; junction bases left unmatched: 7. This CDR3 is built from 13 residues. Germline V lookup: CDR1 DFQATT, CDR2 SNEGSKA (reference sequence). This chain's CDR3 is CSAPDRGSETQYF. In nucleotides, the CDR3 is TGCAGTGCACCTGACAGGGGATCAGAGACCCAGTACTTC.

Points on this clonotype: The junction departs from germline at one end; a sequencing error may be responsible. The gene calls are TRBV6-6 and TRBJ2-5; D may correspond to TRBD1 or TRBD2 (5 bases each). Germline values: CDR1 MNHNY, CDR2 SVGAGI (reference sequence). The CDR3 runs to 13 residues. CDR3: CASNYEGWETQYF. CDR3 nucleotides: TGTGCCAGCAATTACGAGGGGTGGGAGACCCAGTACTTC.

The J gene is TRBJ2-1, the V gene TRBV3-1; 7 nucleotides match TRBD2. The V gene end was trimmed by 0 bases and the J gene end by 13 bases; junction bases not matched to a gene: 12. CDR3 length: 15 amino acids. Germline V gene lookup returns CDR1 LGHDT and CDR2 YNNKEL (reference sequence). CDR3 in amino acids: CASSQEGLWTREQFF. The CDR3 DNA reads as TGTGCCAGCAGCCAAGAGGGACTATGGACTAGAGAACAGTTCTTC.

This clonotype has a handful of counts. This chain links TRBV6-4 with TRBJ2-6, with TRBD1 matching over 10 bases. This CDR3 spans 18 amino acids. V lost 4 bases to trimming and J lost 2 bases; unmatched junction nucleotides: 8. Germline V lookup: CDR1 MRHNA, CDR2 SNTAGT. CDR3 sequence: CASSAAGTGAAGANVLTF. The CDR3, as DNA: TGTGCCAGCAGTGCCGCGGGGACAGGGGCGGCTGGGGCCAACGTCCTGACTTTC.

V is TRBV6-5 and J is TRBJ1-2; 7 nucleotides agree with TRBD1. V lost 0 bases, J lost 8 bases, and 12 bases stayed unmatched. Germline V gene lookup returns CDR1 MNHEY and CDR2 SVGAGI. The CDR3 covers 16 residues. CDR3 coding DNA: TGTGCCAGCAGTTACTCGGGGACAGTCGAACTAGGCGGCTACACCTTC. It is translated as CASSYSGTVELGGYTF.

The chain combines TRBV5-5 with TRBJ2-3, with TRBD1 matching 8 bases. V was pared by 4 bases and J by 4 bases, with 2 bases of the junction left unmatched. Germline V gene sequence: CDR1 SGHKS, CDR2 YYEKEE (reference sequence). The CDR3 consists of 13 residues. CDR3 DNA sequence: TGTGCCAGCAGCGGGACAGGTGCAGATACGCAGTATTTT. Translation gives CASSGTGADTQYF.

The V and J genes are TRBV7-2 and TRBJ1-1; a possible D gene is TRBD1 (5 bases). The CDR3 contains 13 residues. Deletions cut 6 bases from V and 4 bases from J, with 12 bases between. Per germline, CDR1 SGHTA and CDR2 FQGNSA. CDR3 in DNA: TGTGCCAGCAGTGGGGACGGGATCACTGAAGCTTTCTTT. Translation gives CASSGDGITEAFF.

This clonotype was seen more than once but under ten times. This chain joins TRBV12-3 or TRBV12-4 and TRBJ1-3; perhaps TRBD1 as D (6 bases). The CDR3 extends over 21 amino acids. The ends were cut back, 1 base at V and 0 bases at J, with 25 bases in the middle. The CDR3 nucleotides read TGTGCCAGCAGTTTAGGAGAAAGGTGGACAGCGAGGGCCTTCTCTGGAAACACCATATATTTT. It codes for CASSLGERWTARAFSGNTIYF.

This clonotype occurred many times. This rearrangement joins TRBV20-1 to TRBJ2-5, with unresolved D. This CDR3 is built from 13 residues. Germline V lookup: CDR1 DFQATT, CDR2 SNEGSKA (reference sequence). Trimming took off 2 bases at V and 5 bases at J, with 12 bases between the two ends. CDR3 nucleotide sequence: TGCAGTGCTAGACAAGGTCTTGCGGAGACCCAGTACTTC. Protein product: CSARQGLAETQYF.

This clonotype was recorded at least ten times. The rearrangement uses TRBV4-1 and TRBJ2-7, with TRBD2 as a possible D gene (6 bases). The V end lost 2 bases, the J end lost 0 bases, and 8 bases lay between the germline ends. The CDR3 sequence is 14 residues long. Germline V gives CDR1 MGHRA, CDR2 YSYEKL. CDR3 residues: CASSQTGLSYEQYF. The CDR3 region has the DNA TGCGCCAGCAGCCAAACGGGACTCTCCTACGAGCAGTACTTC.

In its sample, this clonotype was seen many times. V gene TRBV12-3 or TRBV12-4 combines with J gene TRBJ2-3; D remains ambiguous. Trimming left V 2 bases short and J 5 bases short, with 17 bases between. CDR3 size: 16 residues. CDR3 residues: CASSLRPAQGGDTQYF. CDR3 bases: TGTGCCAGCAGTTTACGGCCAGCGCAAGGTGGAGATACGCAGTATTTT.

This clonotype was observed a handful of times. J is TRBJ1-2 and V is TRBV12-3 or TRBV12-4; a weak D match, TRBD1 (5 bases). CDR3 size: 13 residues. V shed 3 bases and J shed 8 bases, with 13 bases lying between them. CDR3 sequence reads: CASSLRGYGGYTF. In nucleotides, the CDR3 is TGTGCCAGCAGTTTGAGGGGCTACGGGGGCTACACCTTC.